The 17 T cell receptor beta chains below all came from one sample that was sequenced in a study of CD8+ T cells in alopecia areata. Sequencing templates came from extracted RNA that was reverse transcribed into cDNA. Sequenced by immunoSEQ multiplex PCR; TCRdb stores in-frame clones only, minus some. Of approximately 180,000 clones listed, roughly 60% are singletons. Specified treatment: oral pan-JAK inhibitor, 5-10 mg twice daily. Sequencing used CD4+ T cells sorted from blood, obtained at approximately week 60, from a patient treated with tofacitinib. All receptors come from a human donor with alopecia areata.

V is TRBV29-1 and J is TRBJ2-1, with 11 bases matching TRBD1. Germline V gene data show CDR1 as SQVTM and CDR2 as ANQGSEA. This CDR3 spans 13 amino acids. The V and J ends lost 5 bases and 7 bases, in that order; junction bases with no gene match: 4. For the CDR3, the DNA is TGCAGCGTTAGGAGGGACAGGGGGAATGAGCAGTTCTTC. This codes for CSVRRDRGNEQFF.

The chain uses TRBV28 and TRBJ1-5; 7 bases are shared with TRBD1. J was trimmed by 6 bases and V by 10 bases; bases with no gene match: 9. Germline assignment: CDR1 MDHEN and CDR2 SYDVKM. The CDR3 has 13 amino acids. The CDR3 region has the DNA TGTGCCACCAGGGGAGGGGGCCGTCAGCCCCAGCATTTT. It translates to CATRGGGRQPQHF.

The chain carries TRBV5-1 and TRBJ2-5; weak D call: TRBD1 (6 bases). There are 14 residues in the CDR3. Germline V gives CDR1 SGHRS, CDR2 YFSETQ. Deletions cut 0 bases from V and 4 bases from J, with 10 bases between. CDR3 nucleotides: TGCGCCAGCAGCTTGGCCACAGGGTCAGAGACCCAGTACTTC. Amino acids: CASSLATGSETQYF.

This clone came up a few times. The chain is built from TRBV18 and TRBJ2-1; 14 bases are shared with TRBD2. The germline gives CDR1 KGHSH, CDR2 LQKENI. V dropped 0 bases and J dropped 6; count of bases not matched to a gene: 1. The CDR3 is made up of 16 amino acids. This CDR3 is CASSPPTSGGANEQFF. The CDR3 region has the DNA TGTGCCAGCTCACCACCGACTAGCGGGGGGGCCAATGAGCAGTTCTTC. Together with reference TRBV18 and TRBJ2-1, the CDR3 gives the full variable domain: NAGVMQNPRHLVRRRGQEARLRCSPMKGHSHVYWYRQLPEEGLKFMVYLQKENIIDESGMPKERFSAEFPKEGPSILRIQQVVRGDSAAYFCASSPPTSGGANEQFFGPGTRLTVL.

DNA for the CDR3: TGTGCCAGCACCTCGGGAGGGGTATGGTATGGCTACACCTTC. Translated: CASTSGGVWYGYTF. The genes are TRBV28 and TRBJ1-2; D perhaps matches TRBD1 (5 bases). This CDR3 spans 14 amino acids. CDR1 is MDHEN and CDR2 is SYDVKM in the germline V gene. V lost 7 bases to trimming and J lost 5 bases, with 17 bases between them.

The CDR3 bases are TGTGCCAGCAGTTTATTACCCGGGACTAGCGGGGCTGCCTACAATGAGCAGTTCTTC. Protein product: CASSLLPGTSGAAYNEQFF. This chain uses TRBV27 with TRBJ2-1, with TRBD2 identical over 13 bases. CDR1 is MNHEY, CDR2 SMNVEV, per germline (reference sequence). V lost 1 base and J lost 2; bases outside the gene matches: 8. This CDR3 is built from 19 residues.

The chain has TRBV6-1 and TRBJ2-2; the D is unclear. Germline CDR1 reads MNHNS; CDR2 reads SASEGT. The V end was cut by 2 bases, the J end by 1 base, with 11 bases between. The CDR3 loop spans 16 amino acids. The DNA for the CDR3 is TGTGCCAGCAGTGAACTTACGGTGAGGAACACCGGGGAGCTGTTTTTT. Its protein is CASSELTVRNTGELFF.

Here the CDR3 reads CASSLGLLWGYTF. CDR3 DNA: TGTGCCAGCAGCTTAGGTCTGTTGTGGGGCTACACCTTC. The genes are TRBV7-2 and TRBJ1-2; D is undetermined. In germline, CDR1 is SGHTA, CDR2 FQGNSA. This CDR3 is 13 amino acids long. The germline V and J ends were trimmed by 1 base and 8 bases, with 11 bases remaining between them.

This clone was detected only a few times. This CDR3 is also generated by other DNA sequences in the sample. The chain combines TRBV29-1 with TRBJ1-2; TRBD1 agrees at 12 bases. The CDR3 extends over 13 amino acids. CDR1 and CDR2 from the germline V gene are SQVTM and ANQGSEA. V lost 2 bases and J lost 8; bases outside the gene matches: 3. For the CDR3, the DNA is TGCAGCGTTGAACGGGACAGGGGGCGCGGCTACACCTTC. Amino acid sequence: CSVERDRGRGYTF. The variable domain in full, with the rest retrieved from reference TRBV29-1 and TRBJ1-2, is SAVISQKPSRDICQRGTSLTIQCQVDSQVTMMFWYRQQPGQSLTLIATANQGSEATYESGFVIDKFPISRPNLTFSTLTVSNMSPEDSSIYLCSVERDRGRGYTFGSGTRLTVV.

The chain combines TRBV6-1 with TRBJ1-5; D may be TRBD1 (6 bases). Trimming cost V 6 bases and J 4 bases, with 10 bases left between them. In germline, CDR1 is MNHNS, CDR2 SASEGT. The CDR3 runs 13 residues. CDR3 DNA sequence: TGTGCCAGCAGGTTACAGGGAAATCAGCCCCAGCATTTT. Translated: CASRLQGNQPQHF.

The chain uses TRBV7-6 and TRBJ1-6; D not resolved. This CDR3 is 14 amino acids long. Germline values: CDR1 SGHVS, CDR2 FNYEAQ. V was clipped by 1 base and J by 1 base, with 2 bases between them. CDR3 coding DNA: TGTGCCAGCAGCTTAGATTCCTATAATTCACCCCTCCACTTT. Its translation: CASSLDSYNSPLHF.

This clone was recorded a few times. The rearrangement links TRBV4-2 to TRBJ2-3; 7 bases fit TRBD2. The CDR3 loop spans 17 amino acids. CDR1 LGHNA and CDR2 YNFKEQ come from the germline V gene. V shed 1 base, J shed 0 bases, and the junction held 7 bases outside the gene matches. CDR3: CASSQVAGGTSTDTQYF. CDR3 in DNA: TGTGCCAGCAGCCAAGTGGCCGGGGGGACTAGCACAGATACGCAGTATTTT.

The sample holds one count of this clone. CDR3 in DNA: TGTGCCAGCAGCTTAGGCGGGGGGCTCACCTACGAGCAGTACTTC. The encoded protein is CASSLGGGLTYEQYF. The chain couples TRBV7-2 to TRBJ2-7; 8 positions agree with TRBD2. V was clipped by 1 base and J by 2 bases; unmatched bases: 4. The CDR3 totals 15 residues. CDR1 and CDR2 (germline): SGHTA, FQGNSA.

The V call is TRBV29-1, the J call TRBJ1-2; weak D call: TRBD1 (5 bases). The germline V gene encodes CDR1 SQVTM and CDR2 ANQGSEA. This CDR3 comprises 12 residues. V was clipped by 4 bases and J by 3 bases, with 9 bases between them. Here the CDR3 DNA reads TGCAGCGTTGCTGACAGCCACTATGGCTACACCTTC. Translation: CSVADSHYGYTF.

This clone has just one count. The identical CDR3 is also encoded by other nucleotide sequences in the sample. The chain has TRBV29-1 and TRBJ1-1, with a tentative D call TRBD1 (5 bases). Germline assignment: CDR1 SQVTM and CDR2 ANQGSEA. The V end was cut by 7 bases, the J end by 1 base, with 10 bases between. The CDR3 contains 12 residues. CDR3 nucleotides: TGCAGCGCCCAAACAGGGAACACTGAAGCTTTCTTT. Encoded protein: CSAQTGNTEAFF. Drawing the rest from reference TRBV29-1 and TRBJ1-1, the complete variable domain is SAVISQKPSRDICQRGTSLTIQCQVDSQVTMMFWYRQQPGQSLTLIATANQGSEATYESGFVIDKFPISRPNLTFSTLTVSNMSPEDSSIYLCSAQTGNTEAFFGQGTRLTVV.

The table lists this clone with a few counts. The rearrangement uses TRBV18 and TRBJ1-1; the D gene is possibly TRBD1 (6 bases). CDR3 length equals 15 residues. V lost 3 bases to trimming and J lost 1 base, with 12 bases between them. CDR1 KGHSH and CDR2 LQKENI come from the germline V gene. CDR3 in amino acids: CASSPGLTGNTEAFF. The CDR3 DNA reads as TGTGCCAGCTCACCCGGGTTGACAGGGAACACTGAAGCTTTCTTT.

This clone was counted between two and nine times. The chain carries TRBV29-1 and TRBJ1-2, with D possibly being TRBD1 (5 bases). Germline CDR1 and CDR2: SQVTM and ANQGSEA. The CDR3 is 12 amino acids. The V gene lost 4 bases and the J gene lost 3 bases, with 9 bases spanning the gap. The CDR3 region has the DNA TGCAGCGTTGGCTCCAGGGACTATGGCTACACCTTC. It is translated as CSVGSRDYGYTF. The full variable domain, rest sourced from reference TRBV29-1 and TRBJ1-2, is SAVISQKPSRDICQRGTSLTIQCQVDSQVTMMFWYRQQPGQSLTLIATANQGSEATYESGFVIDKFPISRPNLTFSTLTVSNMSPEDSSIYLCSVGSRDYGYTFGSGTRLTVV.